This T cell receptor beta chain appears in the sequencing data of a study of shared clonotypes between healthy human individuals. Study-level findings and limits: Among several donors, approximately 4.6% of naive CD4 clonotypes were found in common.

Positively selected for CCR7, the CD45RO-negative cells used as naive CD8 cells excluded terminally differentiated effector memory CD45RA+ cells. Assay: immunoSEQ multiplex PCR; the TCRdb copy retains only in-frame clones and omits some. The data show 700,000 to 950,000 clones, 96% seen once. Germline V lookup: CDR1 MNHNS, CDR2 SASEGT. This CDR3 is 18 amino acids long. The J segment lost 3 bases and the V segment lost 4 bases, leaving 10 bases of the junction unmatched. Concerning this clone: Its target is not known.

This clonotype was obtained from a man aged 30 to 45 in good health. Sample: naive CD8+ T cells sorted from blood. The chain has TRBV6-1 and TRBJ2-1; 12 bases are a match to TRBD2. The CDR3 DNA reads as TGTGCCAGCAGTGCCCTAGCGGGAGGGCCCAACGGCTACAATGAGCAGTTCTTC. The encoded protein is CASSALAGGPNGYNEQFF.